Shown below are 26 T cell receptor beta chains from a single sample sequenced in a study of T cells after yellow fever vaccination (dated by TCRdb to 2018 to 2020). Interpreted using the paper, the treatment or condition label stands for: live attenuated yellow fever vaccine strain. Library construction relied on 5' RACE. Sequencing used an Illumina NovaSeq 6000. The public reads were quality trimmed at Q25 with fastp and then assembled into clones with MiXCR by TCRdb, keeping productive beta chains. Each CDR3 protein appears once, grouped with its most common genes and DNA. The sample data list roughly 340,000 distinct CDR3 sequences, and almost 4% of these were observed just once. Roughly 26% of the sample is held by the ten biggest clonotypes. Here the sequenced sample was PBMCs, taken 5 days after the yellow fever booster vaccination. The receptors shown here come from a man between 18 and 35 years old who received the YFV17D yellow fever vaccine.

This clonotype was observed a few times. CDR3 region: CASTEGAFEVSTEAFF. As DNA, the CDR3 is TGTGCCAGCACCGAAGGGGCCTTTGAGGTGAGCACTGAAGCTTTCTTT. The genes are TRBV7-9 and TRBJ1-1; a possible D gene is TRBD1 (5 bases). Trimming removed 7 bases at V and 4 bases at J, with 22 bases between. Germline V CDR1 and CDR2: SEHNR, FQNEAQ (reference sequence). The CDR3 totals 16 residues.

This clonotype came up a few times. DNA of the CDR3: TGTGCCAGCTCACCGTCTGGCATCGATTCACCCCTCCACTTT. As protein: CASSPSGIDSPLHF. V and J are TRBV18 and TRBJ1-6; no clear D. V lost 3 bases to trimming and J lost 8 bases, with 11 bases between them. The CDR3 has 14 residues. The germline CDR1 and CDR2 sequences are KGHSH and LQKENI.

The chain has TRBV6-2 or TRBV6-3 and TRBJ2-6; 9 nucleotides match TRBD1. The CDR3 is 17 amino acids. Trimming cost V 7 bases and J 3 bases; bases outside gene matches: 10. Germline assignment: CDR1 MNHEY and CDR2 SVGEGT. The CDR3 sequence is CASKDEQGAYGANVLTF. CDR3 nucleotides: TGTGCCAGCAAAGACGAACAGGGGGCTTATGGGGCCAACGTCCTGACTTTC.

The gene calls are TRBV4-2 and TRBJ2-1; 8 nucleotides align to TRBD2. Germline lookup yields CDR1 LGHNA and CDR2 YNFKEQ. The junction had 4 bases not matched to a gene; V was cut back by 1 base and J by 2 bases. CDR3 length equals 16 residues. The CDR3 sequence: CASSQVGGGTYNEQFF. As DNA, the CDR3 is TGTGCCAGCAGCCAAGTCGGGGGGGGCACCTACAATGAGCAGTTCTTC.

V gene TRBV7-2 combines with J gene TRBJ1-6; D gene unclear. The germline V gene encodes CDR1 SGHTA and CDR2 FQGNSA. This CDR3 has 17 amino acids. Trimming took 0 bases from V and 6 from J, leaving 15 bases between them. The CDR3 DNA is TGTGCCAGCAGCTTAGCCCGCGGCAACTATCTTAATTCACCCCTCCACTTT. As protein: CASSLARGNYLNSPLHF. Drawing the rest from reference TRBV7-2 and TRBJ1-6, the complete variable domain is GAGVSQSPSNKVTEKGKDVELRCDPISGHTALYWYRQSLGQGLEFLIYFQGNSAPDKSGLPSDRFSAERTGGSVSTLTIQRTQQEDSAVYLCASSLARGNYLNSPLHFGNGTRLTVT.

This rearrangement joins TRBV5-5 to TRBJ2-3; D may be TRBD2 (7 bases). Trimming stripped 1 base from V and 7 bases from J, with 28 bases between. The CDR3 loop spans 19 amino acids. The germline gives CDR1 SGHKS, CDR2 YYEKEE (reference sequence). The CDR3 here is CASSLLGFGGGPIFNTQYF. The CDR3 bases are TGTGCCAGCAGCTTGCTAGGATTCGGCGGGGGCCCCATCTTTAATACGCAGTATTTT.

The chain recombines TRBV28 with TRBJ2-3; the match to TRBD1 covers 9 bases. Germline CDR1 is MDHEN and CDR2 is SYDVKM. This CDR3 region has 18 residues. With 4 bases clipped from V and 4 bases from J, the junction kept 15 bases outside the gene matches. CDR3 region: CASSSPGQGSPGADTQYF. The CDR3 DNA sequence: TGTGCCAGCAGTTCTCCGGGACAGGGATCTCCGGGGGCAGATACGCAGTATTTT.

The chain employs TRBV5-1 and TRBJ2-3; D is unclear. The CDR3 is made up of 13 amino acids. In germline, CDR1 is SGHRS, CDR2 YFSETQ. V lost 4 bases to trimming and J lost 5 bases, with 11 bases between them. CDR3: CASSRVFLDTQYF. In nucleotides, the CDR3 is TGCGCCAGCAGCCGAGTTTTCTTAGATACGCAGTATTTT.

This clonotype was detected many times. The rearrangement links TRBV10-3 to TRBJ2-3; D remains ambiguous. Trimming took 6 bases from V and 2 from J, leaving 12 bases between them. Germline assignment: CDR1 ENHRY and CDR2 SYGVKD. The CDR3 has 14 residues. DNA of the CDR3: TGTGCCATCAGGTCCCGGGCCAACACAGATACGCAGTATTTT. Amino acid sequence: CAIRSRANTDTQYF.

This clonotype came up a few times. The rearrangement links TRBV12-3 or TRBV12-4 to TRBJ2-1; D is possibly TRBD1 (5 bases). Deletions cut 3 bases from V and 6 bases from J, with 9 bases between. This CDR3 is built from 13 residues. The CDR3 DNA reads as TGTGCCAGCAGTTTGACAGAATTCAATGAGCAGTTCTTC. Translation: CASSLTEFNEQFF.

The V gene is TRBV30, the J gene TRBJ2-3, with D unresolved. The CDR3 consists of 10 residues. Germline loops: CDR1 GTSNPN, CDR2 SVGIG (reference sequence). With 1 base removed from V and 5 bases from J, the gap between germline ends came to 1 base. CDR3 in DNA: TGTGCCTGGAGTGAAGATACGCAGTATTTT. Translation gives CAWSEDTQYF. The full variable domain, its missing parts supplied by reference TRBV30 and TRBJ2-3, is SQTIHQWPATLVQPVGSPLSLECTVEGTSNPNLYWYRQAAGRGLQLLFYSVGIGQISSEVPQNLSASRPQDRQFILSSKKLLLSDSGFYLCAWSEDTQYFGPGTRLTVL.

This clonotype was seen a few times. The CDR3 DNA is TGCGCCAGCAGCCCCGGGACAGGGCAAGAGCAGTACTTC. It yields the protein CASSPGTGQEQYF. The chain combines TRBV5-1 with TRBJ2-7; 9 positions agree with TRBD1. V was pared by 4 bases and J by 7 bases, with 6 bases of the junction left unmatched. Germline V gives CDR1 SGHRS, CDR2 YFSETQ. The CDR3 runs 13 residues.

This clonotype appeared a few times. The chain uses TRBV6-5 and TRBJ1-2; D gene ambiguous. The ends were cut back, 5 bases at V and 5 bases at J, with 12 bases in the middle. Looked up from germline, CDR1 is MNHEY and CDR2 is SVGAGI. There are 13 residues in the CDR3. The CDR3 bases are TGTGCCAGCAGTACGACCGGAGTTTATGGCTACACCTTC. Its protein is CASSTTGVYGYTF.

V and J are TRBV20-1 and TRBJ1-4; possibly TRBD1 for D (6 bases). The CDR3 runs 14 residues. Germline V gives CDR1 DFQATT, CDR2 SNEGSKA (reference sequence). Between the trimmed V and J ends, which lost 6 bases and 8 bases, there was a span of 19 bases. The CDR3 DNA reads TGCAGTGCCACCCCCACCGTGGGGGGCGAAAAACTGTTTTTT. Its protein is CSATPTVGGEKLFF.

This clonotype was counted only a few times. The chain has TRBV5-1 and TRBJ2-3, with no clear D. This CDR3 region has 16 residues. CDR1 is SGHRS, CDR2 YFSETQ, per germline. V gave up 3 bases and J gave up 4 bases, with 18 bases separating them. CDR3 protein: CASSYYVLSTADTQYF. The CDR3 DNA sequence: TGCGCCAGCAGCTACTACGTTCTTTCCACTGCAGATACGCAGTATTTT.

The chain employs TRBV12-3 or TRBV12-4 and TRBJ1-1; D is perhaps TRBD1 (5 bases). The CDR3 runs 14 residues. V was shortened by 2 bases and J by 7 bases, with 14 bases between the two germline ends. The CDR3 sequence: CASSLRQGTNEAFF. The CDR3 nucleotides read TGTGCCAGCAGTTTAAGGCAGGGTACCAATGAAGCTTTCTTT.

This clonotype was detected many times. The chain joins TRBV20-1 to TRBJ1-1; D might be TRBD1 (5 bases). Looked up from germline, CDR1 is DFQATT and CDR2 is SNEGSKA (reference sequence). This CDR3 has 12 residues. Trimming left V 1 base short and J 3 bases short, with 6 bases between. The CDR3 region has the DNA TGCAGTGCTAGAGGGGGCGACACTGAAGCTTTCTTT. Its protein is CSARGGDTEAFF.

This clonotype has only a few counts. CDR3 sequence reads: CAIRGTGELFF. CDR3 nucleotide sequence: TGTGCCATCAGAGGGACCGGGGAGCTGTTTTTT. The chain uses TRBV10-3 and TRBJ2-2; D is ambiguous. V dropped 6 bases and J dropped 5 bases, with 4 bases sitting between them. Germline V CDR1 and CDR2: ENHRY, SYGVKD. The CDR3 sequence is 11 residues long.

This clonotype was observed a handful of times. The gene calls are TRBV19 and TRBJ2-7; TRBD1 might be the D (7 bases). Trimming left V 4 bases short and J 1 base short, with 17 bases between. This CDR3 region has 16 residues. The germline V gene encodes CDR1 LNHDA and CDR2 SQIVND (reference sequence). The CDR3 spells CASSRGGGGASYEQYV. CDR3 coding DNA: TGTGCCAGTAGTAGGGGAGGAGGGGGCGCATCCTACGAGCAGTACGTC.

This clonotype was counted a few times. The chain links TRBV19 to TRBJ2-5; D gene ambiguous. The CDR3 extends over 11 amino acids. Deletions cut 7 bases from V and 4 bases from J, with 7 bases between. Germline-derived CDR1 and CDR2 are LNHDA and SQIVND (reference sequence). CDR3 amino acids: CASKARETQYF. The CDR3 coding sequence is TGTGCCAGTAAAGCGAGAGAGACCCAGTACTTC.

This clonotype was picked up a small number of times. The chain recombines TRBV5-4 with TRBJ1-1; D unclear. In germline, CDR1 is SGHNT, CDR2 YYREEE (reference sequence). The V gene lost 4 bases and the J gene lost 8 bases, with 18 bases spanning the gap. The CDR3 has 14 amino acids. The CDR3 region has the DNA TGTGCCAGCAGCGCCGATCTACCGGCTCACGAAGCTTTCTTT. Translating it yields CASSADLPAHEAFF.

The J gene is TRBJ1-1, the V gene TRBV27; D remains unclear. V was pared by 4 bases and J by 4 bases, with 10 bases between. In germline, CDR1 is MNHEY, CDR2 SMNVEV (reference sequence). This CDR3 is 13 amino acids long. The CDR3 here is CASSSNWATEAFF. The CDR3 DNA sequence: TGTGCCAGCAGTTCCAACTGGGCCACTGAAGCTTTCTTT.

This clonotype has a count of ten or more. The genes are TRBV5-5 and TRBJ2-7; perhaps TRBD1 as D (5 bases). Germline CDR1 reads SGHKS; CDR2 reads YYEKEE (reference sequence). Deletions cut 0 bases from V and 2 bases from J, with 12 bases between. The CDR3 runs to 15 residues. For the CDR3, the DNA is TGTGCCAGCAGCTTGGGGCAGGGCGTCCCCTACGAGCAGTACGTC. Encoded protein: CASSLGQGVPYEQYV.

This clonotype has a count of ten or more. The J gene is TRBJ1-5, the V gene TRBV11-2, with 7 bases fitting TRBD1. CDR1 SGHAT and CDR2 FQNNGV come from the germline V gene. Germline trimming cut 3 bases from V and 4 bases from J; bases unmatched to any gene: 3. This CDR3 is built from 14 residues. CDR3 sequence: CASSFLQGNQPQHF. CDR3 in DNA: TGTGCCAGCAGCTTTTTACAGGGGAATCAGCCCCAGCATTTT.

The chain employs TRBV5-1 and TRBJ1-2; D is unclear. Germline V lookup: CDR1 SGHRS, CDR2 YFSETQ. The CDR3 is 13 amino acids. V lost 2 bases and J 7 bases, leaving 12 bases between the germline ends. CDR3 DNA sequence: TGCGCCAGCAGCTTAGCAGGTCCAAGTGGCTACACCTTC. It codes for CASSLAGPSGYTF.

This clonotype occurred a few times. Written as DNA, the CDR3 is TGCGCCAGCAGACCCTCGACTAGCAAGTCCTACAATGAGCAGTTCTTC. Translation gives CASRPSTSKSYNEQFF. The chain couples TRBV5-1 to TRBJ2-1, with 7 bases fitting TRBD2. This CDR3 region has 16 residues. Per the germline V gene, CDR1 is SGHRS and CDR2 is YFSETQ. The ends lost 5 bases at V and 1 base at J; junction bases unmatched: 9.